This T cell receptor beta chain was observed in a study of T cell responses to AZD1222 COVID-19 vaccine. The V gene's germline CDR1 is MNHEY and CDR2 SVGEGT. J gave up 2 bases and V 6 bases, and 11 bases lay outside the gene matches. The CDR3 covers 16 residues. Generated by immunoSEQ multiplex PCR, the TCRdb table keeps only in-frame clones and is missing some. The sample yields around 100,000 clones, about 95% seen once. This specimen consisted of peripheral blood, obtained on day 0 of AZD1222 vaccination. V usage is TRBV6-2 or TRBV6-3 and J usage is TRBJ2-3; 7 nucleotides line up with TRBD2. The TCR was taken from an adult in good health. The CDR3 here is CASSPSTSSFTDTQYF. For the CDR3, the DNA is TGTGCCAGCAGCCCTTCGACTAGCTCCTTCACAGATACGCAGTATTTT.